This entry is about one TCR beta chain. Its antigen is not identified. The sample comes from a study of lymphopenia after photon versus proton radiotherapy. Study-wide findings and caveats: Oligoclonal CD8+ Temra expansion after nadir drove photon patients' diversity drop.

The data were produced by immunoSEQ multiplex PCR, yet TCRdb's version contains in-frame clones alone and is incomplete. Seen here are about 45,000 clones, approximately 83% observed once, and the top ten hold around 2.2%. Trimming took 3 bases from V and 4 from J, leaving 10 bases between them. Per germline, CDR1 SGDLS and CDR2 YYNGEE. The CDR3 has 14 amino acids. The sample consisted of peripheral blood, taken from a patient treated with photon-based radiotherapy. This chain links TRBV9 with TRBJ2-2, with a weak D call TRBD1 (6 bases). This TCR was sampled from a man between 35 and 55 years old with gastric cancer. CDR3 residues: CASSAGQTTGELFF. DNA of the CDR3: TGTGCCAGCAGCGCCGGACAGACCACCGGGGAGCTGTTTTTT.